One T cell receptor (beta chain) is described in this entry. Antigen unknown. Trimming left V 4 bases short and J 2 bases short, with 6 bases between. CDR3 length: 12 amino acids. Germline assignment: CDR1 LNHDA and CDR2 SQIVND (reference sequence). The data originate from a study of shared clonotypes between healthy human individuals. Across the whole study: For every donor, three CD4 naive, three CD4 memory, two CD8 naive and one CD8 memory plates were used.

Under the authors' procedure: Junction-only sequences without quality scores were provided by ImmunoSEQ, so filtering was different. This table comes from immunoSEQ multiplex PCR, and its TCRdb copy is limited to in-frame clones, with some not included. D and trimming were read from the DNA, whereas the V and J calls and clone size are those reported in that table. The table has some 240,000 clones, over 60% seen once. Study outcomes and limitations: Shared across a handful of donors were approximately 5% of the naive CD4 clonotypes. Non-shared clonotypes showed lower generation probabilities than clonotypes common to all four donors.

Sequenced input: memory CD4+ T cells sorted from blood. Stated subset: CD45RA-negative fraction. This rearrangement joins TRBV19 to TRBJ2-7; D unresolved. This TCR was sampled from a man under 40 in good health. The CDR3 nucleotides read TGTGCCAGTAGTACCTCCACCTACGAGCAGTACTTC. Translation: CASSTSTYEQYF.